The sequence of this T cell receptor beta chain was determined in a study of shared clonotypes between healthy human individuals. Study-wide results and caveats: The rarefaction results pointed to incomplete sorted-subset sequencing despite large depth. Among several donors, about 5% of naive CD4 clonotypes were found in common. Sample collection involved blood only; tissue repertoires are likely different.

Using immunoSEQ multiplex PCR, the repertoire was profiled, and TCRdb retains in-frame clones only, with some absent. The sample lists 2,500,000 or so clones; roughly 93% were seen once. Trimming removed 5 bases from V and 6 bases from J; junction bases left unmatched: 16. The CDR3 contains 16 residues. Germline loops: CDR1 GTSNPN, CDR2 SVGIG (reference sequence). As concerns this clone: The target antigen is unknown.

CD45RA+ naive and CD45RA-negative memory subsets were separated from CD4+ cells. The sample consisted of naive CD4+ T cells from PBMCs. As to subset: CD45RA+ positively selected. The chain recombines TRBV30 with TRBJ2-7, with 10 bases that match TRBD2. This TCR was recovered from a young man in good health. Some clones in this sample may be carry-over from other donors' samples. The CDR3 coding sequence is TGTGCCTGGCGGGGAGGAGCGGGAGGGGTTTCAGGCGAGCAGTACTTC. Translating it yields CAWRGGAGGVSGEQYF. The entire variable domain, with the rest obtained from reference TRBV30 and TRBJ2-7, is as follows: SQTIHQWPATLVQPVGSPLSLECTVEGTSNPNLYWYRQAAGRGLQLLFYSVGIGQISSEVPQNLSASRPQDRQFILSSKKLLLSDSGFYLCAWRGGAGGVSGEQYFGPGTRLTVT.